The present T cell receptor (beta chain) was sequenced within a study of patients and donors after allogeneic stem cell transplantation. Each CDR3 protein is one row after TCRdb ran MiXCR on the RT-PCR reads. The table lists roughly 200,000 distinct CDR3 sequences, 38% of them singletons. This CDR3 has 14 residues. Germline trimming cut 3 bases from V and 7 bases from J; bases unmatched to any gene: 6. Input material: blood, either unsorted or a sorted T cell fraction (not recorded which). The chain is built from TRBV12-3 or TRBV12-4 and TRBJ2-1; 7 nucleotides match TRBD1. The clonotype originates from a human donor who was either an allogeneic HSCT recipient or a stem cell or donor lymphocyte infusion donor (not recorded which). It is not recorded whose cells these are; they may come from a transplant donor. CDR3 residues: CASSFGTARNEQFF. The CDR3 DNA is TGTGCCAGCAGTTTTGGGACAGCAAGGAATGAGCAGTTCTTC.